Presented here are 10 T cell receptor beta chains from one specimen sequenced in a study of cytomegalovirus exposure and HLA in healthy donors. The PCR contained 60 Vbeta and 13 Jbeta primers. Some clones are missing from TCRdb's copy, which holds only in-frame ones; the method was immunoSEQ multiplex PCR. The sample yields about 180,000 clones, roughly 75% seen once. Input material: PBMCs. These receptors were collected from a woman in her twenties or thirties in good health and CMV-seronegative.

This rearrangement joins TRBV5-1 to TRBJ2-5; no clear D gene. The CDR3 extends over 16 amino acids. Trimming cost V 0 bases and J 1 base, with 13 bases left between them. The germline V gene encodes CDR1 SGHRS and CDR2 YFSETQ. The DNA for the CDR3 is TGCGCCAGCAGCTTGGGGGCAGAAGGATTCCAAGAGACCCAGTACTTC. Translating it yields CASSLGAEGFQETQYF.

The CDR3 reads CASSQQNPSPLHF. The CDR3 nucleotides read TGCGCCAGCAGCCAACAAAATCCTTCACCCCTCCACTTT. V usage is TRBV4-3 and J usage is TRBJ1-6, with no clear D. This CDR3 region has 13 residues. V shed 2 bases and J shed 9 bases, with 8 bases lying between them. CDR1 is LGHNA, CDR2 YSLEER, per germline.

The chain is built from TRBV19 and TRBJ2-7; perhaps TRBD2 as D (5 bases). Germline lookup yields CDR1 LNHDA and CDR2 SQIVND (reference sequence). This CDR3 contains 13 residues. The V end lost 5 bases, the J end lost 2 bases, and 10 bases lay between the germline ends. CDR3 amino acids: CASSVGGPYEQYF. CDR3 DNA sequence: TGTGCCAGTAGTGTCGGAGGCCCCTACGAGCAGTACTTC.

V usage is TRBV2 and J usage is TRBJ2-3, with D perhaps TRBD2 (7 bases). Trimming took off 3 bases at V and 0 bases at J, with 22 bases between the two ends. Per germline, CDR1 SNHLY and CDR2 FYNNEI. This CDR3 comprises 19 residues. The CDR3: CASSDVSGRGFTSTDTQYF. The CDR3 nucleotides read TGTGCCAGCAGTGATGTCTCGGGGAGGGGGTTTACTAGCACAGATACGCAGTATTTT.

V gene TRBV9 combines with J gene TRBJ2-3; 8 bases align to TRBD2. The CDR3 has 14 residues. Germline V gene sequence: CDR1 SGDLS, CDR2 YYNGEE. J lost 5 bases, V lost 4 bases, and 6 bases had no gene match. The CDR3 protein is CASSNTGGGDTQYF. For the CDR3, the DNA is TGTGCCAGCAGCAACACCGGGGGGGGAGATACGCAGTATTTT.

The rearrangement joins TRBV9 to TRBJ2-3; TRBD1 is a possible D gene (5 bases). The CDR3 runs to 15 residues. Germline CDR1 is SGDLS and CDR2 is YYNGEE. Trimming stripped 0 bases from V and 3 bases from J, with 11 bases between. The CDR3 region has the DNA TGTGCCAGCAGCGTAGGTGGGGCAAGGACAGATACGCAGTATTTT. Amino acids: CASSVGGARTDTQYF.

V and J are TRBV4-3 and TRBJ1-5; TRBD1 matches 7 bases. The V segment lost 1 base and the J segment 4 bases; nucleotides outside the gene matches: 4. CDR1 and CDR2 (germline): LGHNA, YSLEER. The CDR3 extends over 15 amino acids. DNA for the CDR3: TGCGCCAGCAGCCAAGGGACAGGCTTAAATCAGCCCCAGCATTTT. Protein sequence: CASSQGTGLNQPQHF.

The rearrangement joins TRBV29-1 to TRBJ2-7, with TRBD1 matching 8 bases. The CDR3 is 14 residues long. The V and J ends lost 1 base and 1 base, in that order; junction bases with no gene match: 3. CDR1 and CDR2 from the germline V gene are SQVTM and ANQGSEA. CDR3 in DNA: TGCAGCGTTGAAGCCCGGGACAGGTCCTACGAGCAGTACTTC. Protein product: CSVEARDRSYEQYF.

This clone was counted a single time. The chain recombines TRBV19 with TRBJ1-1, with TRBD1 matching 7 bases. V shed 7 bases, J shed 5 bases, and the junction held 10 bases outside the gene matches. Germline V lookup: CDR1 LNHDA, CDR2 SQIVND (reference sequence). The CDR3 has 14 residues. The CDR3 bases are TGTGCCAGTAAACCGACAGGGCAAGAAACTGAAGCTTTCTTT. Its translation is CASKPTGQETEAFF. The full variable domain, its missing parts supplied by reference TRBV19 and TRBJ1-1, is DGGITQSPKYLFRKEGQNVTLSCEQNLNHDAMYWYRQDPGQGLRLIYYSQIVNDFQKGDIAEGYSVSREKKESFPLTVTSAQKNPTAFYLCASKPTGQETEAFFGQGTRLTVV.

The chain couples TRBV7-8 to TRBJ2-1; D might be TRBD2 (5 bases). The CDR3 extends over 16 amino acids. V gave up 4 bases and J gave up 0 bases, with 13 bases separating them. Germline assignment: CDR1 SGHVS and CDR2 FQNEAQ. CDR3 region: CASSSKTGSSYNEQFF. The CDR3 DNA sequence: TGTGCCAGCAGCTCAAAGACGGGGAGCTCCTACAATGAGCAGTTCTTC. Full variable domain (remainder filled in from reference TRBV7-8 and TRBJ2-1): GAGVSQSPRYKVAKRGQDVALRCDPISGHVSLFWYQQALGQGPEFLTYFQNEAQLDKSGLPSDRFFAERPEGSVSTLKIQRTQQEDSAVYLCASSSKTGSSYNEQFFGPGTRLTVL.